This T cell receptor beta chain was obtained from a study of T cell responses to AZD1222 COVID-19 vaccine. The CDR3 totals 14 residues. With 4 bases removed from V and 2 bases from J, the gap between germline ends came to 11 bases. CDR1 is KGHDR and CDR2 is SFDVKD in the germline V gene. In the case of this clone: Its specificity is unknown.

Sequenced by immunoSEQ multiplex PCR; TCRdb stores in-frame clones only, minus some. The sample has some 92,000 clones, roughly nine tenths seen once. Study results and limitations: Spike-wide vaccine-associated CD4 TCRs dominated at 160-218 and 743-854.

Sample: peripheral blood, taken on day 0 of AZD1222 vaccination. The V gene is TRBV24-1, the J gene TRBJ2-7; D may be TRBD1 (5 bases). The clonotype originates from an adult in good health. Written as DNA, the CDR3 is TGTGCCACCAGTGACACTGACAGTCCCTACGAGCAGTACTTC. Translating it yields CATSDTDSPYEQYF.